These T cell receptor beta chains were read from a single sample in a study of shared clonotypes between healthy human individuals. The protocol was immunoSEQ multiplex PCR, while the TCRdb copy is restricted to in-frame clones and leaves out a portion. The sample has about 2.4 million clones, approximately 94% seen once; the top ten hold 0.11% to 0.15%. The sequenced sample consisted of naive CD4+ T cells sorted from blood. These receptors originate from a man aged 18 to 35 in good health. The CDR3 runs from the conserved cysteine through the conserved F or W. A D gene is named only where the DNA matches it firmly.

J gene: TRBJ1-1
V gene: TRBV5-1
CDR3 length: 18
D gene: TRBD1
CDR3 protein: CASSLTGGAGLGNTEAFF

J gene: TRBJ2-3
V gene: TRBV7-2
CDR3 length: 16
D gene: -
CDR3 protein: CASSPPWRRAPDTQYF

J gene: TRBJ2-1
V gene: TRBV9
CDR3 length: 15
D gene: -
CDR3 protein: CASSVGLGFYNEQFF

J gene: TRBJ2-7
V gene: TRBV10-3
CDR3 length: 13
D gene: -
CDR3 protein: CAISEGQSYEQYF

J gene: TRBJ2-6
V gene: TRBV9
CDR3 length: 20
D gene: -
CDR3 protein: CASSVEWGERKISGANVLTF

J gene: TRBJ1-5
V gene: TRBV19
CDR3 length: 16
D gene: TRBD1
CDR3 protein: CASSMGDRLGDQPQHF

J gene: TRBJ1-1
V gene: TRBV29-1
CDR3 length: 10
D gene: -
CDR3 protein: CSVGDTEAFF

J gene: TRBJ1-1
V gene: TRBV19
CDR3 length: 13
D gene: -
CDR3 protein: CASSRAGRTEAFF

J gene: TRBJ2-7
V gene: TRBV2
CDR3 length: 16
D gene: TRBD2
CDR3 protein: CASSDFVLAMRYEQYF

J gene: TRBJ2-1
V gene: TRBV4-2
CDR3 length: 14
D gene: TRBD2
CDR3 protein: CASSQELAAYIRFF

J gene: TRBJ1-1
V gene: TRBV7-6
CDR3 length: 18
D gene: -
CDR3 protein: CASSLARDTFNMNTEAFF

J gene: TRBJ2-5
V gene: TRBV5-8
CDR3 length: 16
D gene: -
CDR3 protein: CASSRGEGSTWETQYF

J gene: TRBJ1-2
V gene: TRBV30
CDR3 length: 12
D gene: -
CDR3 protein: CAWTVGPAGYTF

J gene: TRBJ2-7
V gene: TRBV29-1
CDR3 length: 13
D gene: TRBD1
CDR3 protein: CSIRTGGTYEQYF

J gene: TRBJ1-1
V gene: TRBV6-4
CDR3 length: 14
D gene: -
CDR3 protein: CASSVDRLNTEAFF

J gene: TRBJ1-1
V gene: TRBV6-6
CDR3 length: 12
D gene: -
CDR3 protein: CAWGSVNTEAFF

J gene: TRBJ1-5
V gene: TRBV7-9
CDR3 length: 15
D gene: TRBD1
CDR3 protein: CASSFGQGPNQPQHF

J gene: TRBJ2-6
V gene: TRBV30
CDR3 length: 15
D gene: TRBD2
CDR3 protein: CAWRGTRRGANVLTF

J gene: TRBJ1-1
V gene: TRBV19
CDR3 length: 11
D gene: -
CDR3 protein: CAWYQNTEAFF

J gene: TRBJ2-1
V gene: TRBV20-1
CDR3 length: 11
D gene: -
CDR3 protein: CSARLVGEQFF

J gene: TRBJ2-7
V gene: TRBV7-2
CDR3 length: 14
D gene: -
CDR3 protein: CASSRTSNSYEQYF

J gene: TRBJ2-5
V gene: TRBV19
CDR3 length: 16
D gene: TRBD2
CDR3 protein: CASSIGLAGGQETQYF

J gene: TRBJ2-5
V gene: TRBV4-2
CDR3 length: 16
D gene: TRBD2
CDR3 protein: CASSQGNSGGQETQYF

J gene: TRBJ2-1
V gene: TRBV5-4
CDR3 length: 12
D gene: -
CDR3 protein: CASSRTAPEQFF

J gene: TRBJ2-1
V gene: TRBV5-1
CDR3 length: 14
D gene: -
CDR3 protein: CASTQGSGGREQFF

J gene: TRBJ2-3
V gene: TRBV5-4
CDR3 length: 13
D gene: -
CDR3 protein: CASSLGGQSTQYF

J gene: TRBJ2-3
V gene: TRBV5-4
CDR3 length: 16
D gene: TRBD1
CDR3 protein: CASSLVDRGSTDTQYF

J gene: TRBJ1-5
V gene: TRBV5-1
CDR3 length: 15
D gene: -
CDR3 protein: CASSPGGLSNQPQHF

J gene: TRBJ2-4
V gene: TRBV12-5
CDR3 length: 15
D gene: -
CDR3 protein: CASGNEGIAKNIQYF

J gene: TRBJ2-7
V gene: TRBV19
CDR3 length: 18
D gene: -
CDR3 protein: CASSQNAPGPGSIYEQYF

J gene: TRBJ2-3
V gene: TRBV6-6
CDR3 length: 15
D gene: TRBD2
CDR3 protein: CASSPRLAGADTQYF

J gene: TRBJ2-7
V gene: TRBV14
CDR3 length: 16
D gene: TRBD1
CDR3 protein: CASSLLSGSRGNEQYF

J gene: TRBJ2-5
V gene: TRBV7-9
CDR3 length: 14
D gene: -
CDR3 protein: CASSLAGGGETQYF

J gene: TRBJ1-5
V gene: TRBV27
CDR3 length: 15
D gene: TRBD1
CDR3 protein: CASAIGTGGGQPQHF

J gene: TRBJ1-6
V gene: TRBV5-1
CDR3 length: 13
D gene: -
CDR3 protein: CASSLEGGSPLHF

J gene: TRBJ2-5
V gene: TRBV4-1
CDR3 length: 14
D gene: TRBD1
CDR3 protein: CASSQRQGGETQYF

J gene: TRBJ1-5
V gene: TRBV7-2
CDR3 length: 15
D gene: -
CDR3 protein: CASSLVTGMRQPQHF

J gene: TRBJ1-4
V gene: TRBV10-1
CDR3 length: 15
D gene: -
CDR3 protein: CASKMGPYTDEKLFF

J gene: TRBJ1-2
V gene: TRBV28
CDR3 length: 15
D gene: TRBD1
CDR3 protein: CASSGGQIKSYGYTF

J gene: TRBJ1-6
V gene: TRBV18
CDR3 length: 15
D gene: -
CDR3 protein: CASSPQRVGNSPLHF

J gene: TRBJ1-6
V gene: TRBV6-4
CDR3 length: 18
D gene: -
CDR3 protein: CASRGTGYSSSYNSPLHF

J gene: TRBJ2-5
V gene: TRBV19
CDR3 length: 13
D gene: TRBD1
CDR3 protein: CATSGQAKETQYF

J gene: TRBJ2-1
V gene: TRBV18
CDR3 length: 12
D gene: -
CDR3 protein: CASSPPTNEQFF

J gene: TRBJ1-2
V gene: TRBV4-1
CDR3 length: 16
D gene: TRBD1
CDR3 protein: CASSQALGQPNYGYTF

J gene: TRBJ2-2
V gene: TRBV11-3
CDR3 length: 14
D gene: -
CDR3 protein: CASSLDRWDGELFF

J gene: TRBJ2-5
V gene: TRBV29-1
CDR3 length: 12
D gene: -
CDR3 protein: CSVVTVQETQYF

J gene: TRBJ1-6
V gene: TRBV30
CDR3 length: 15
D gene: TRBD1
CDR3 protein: CAWSRDSLSNSPLHF

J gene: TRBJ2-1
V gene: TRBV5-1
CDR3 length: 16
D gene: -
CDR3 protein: CASSLGGPSPYNEQFF

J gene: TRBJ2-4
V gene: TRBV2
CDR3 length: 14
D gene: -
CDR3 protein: CASSDQEVGNIQYF

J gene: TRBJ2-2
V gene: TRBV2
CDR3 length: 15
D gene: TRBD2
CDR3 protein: CASTRTSGGSGELFF

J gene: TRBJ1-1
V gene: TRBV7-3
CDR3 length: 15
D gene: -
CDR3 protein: CASSLVGSLNTEAFF

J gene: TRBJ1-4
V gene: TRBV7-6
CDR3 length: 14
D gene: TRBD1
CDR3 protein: CASSPIRQGEKLFF

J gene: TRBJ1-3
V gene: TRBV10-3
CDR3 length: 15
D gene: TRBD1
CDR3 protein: CAIRDTGDSGNTIYF

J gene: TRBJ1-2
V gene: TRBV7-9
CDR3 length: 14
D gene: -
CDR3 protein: CASGPGGVDYGYTF